This T cell receptor (beta chain) was identified during a study of T cell responses to AZD1222 COVID-19 vaccine (dated by TCRdb to the early 2020s). Regarding the research as a whole: AZD1222 recipients whose second dose came at about 4 weeks and those whose second dose came at about 12 weeks were combined into one group, since spike-specific TCR depth and breadth did not differ between the two schedules. Trial participants were enrolled into age subgroups of 18-55, 56-69 and 70-plus years, which contained about 150, 28 and 57 TCR-sequenced participants, respectively. TCR sequencing covered some 250 trial participants: about 210 given two doses of AZD1222 and some 25 given two doses of MenACWY control vaccine. Summary of the overall study and its limitations: The 56-69-year group was small, and its depth increase did not reach significance, likely because of low power. Reportedly, close to half of the unique spike-specific TCRs recognized epitopes lying outside the regions that are mutated in the B.1.351 and B.1.1.7 variants. After two AZD1222 doses, spike-specific TCR breadth and depth were significantly higher than at day 0 and than in MenACWY recipients. Because no day 14 peak-response samples were available, the repertoires could be characterized only after the peak T cell response. CD4 TCRs associated with the vaccine covered the entire spike protein, and the dominant responses were in regions 160-218 and 743-854. Conclusions about previously exposed vaccinees are limited, since just 6 or 7 AZD1222 recipients were seropositive for SARS-CoV-2 at baseline. Participants were mostly white British and included more females than males, and it was suggested by the authors that clonal diversity may have been underestimated.

The CDR3 regions of human TCRbeta chains were analyzed by immunosequencing. Under the source paper's analysis protocol: TCRs in the repertoires were compared against a reference library of SARS-CoV-2-specific TCRs that had been generated with the MIRA antigen-specificity platform. Breadth was defined as the fraction of unique TCRs that were SARS-CoV-2-associated. Depth was defined as the fraction of total T cells that were SARS-CoV-2-associated. Each spike-specific TCR was assigned to its reactive spike region and to a CD4 or CD8 class using the MIRA data. Log10-transformed breadth and depth values were compared by one-way ANOVA with Sidak's multiple comparisons tests. Not all clones reach the TCRdb copy of this immuneACCESS table, which keeps in-frame sequences only. Checked studies attribute under half of the gap to unresolved V genes and leave the rest unexplained. V, J and clone size reflect that table, while D and trimming were determined from the DNA. A total of 140,000 to 150,000 clones appear in this sample, approximately 90% of them only once. The ten largest account for roughly 16% of the sample.

The intended sense of this specimen's time point label: baseline before first vaccination. Vaccinee samples were obtained from the UK trials COV001 and COV002, which included a single-blind randomized controlled phase 2/3 trial of AZD1222 (ChAdOx1 nCoV-19) in healthy adults. For TCRbeta chain sequencing, PBMC samples were collected from trial participants at day 0 and at day 28 after the second dose. Details on this clone: The target of this receptor is not known. One base away there is no much larger clone; base qualities are not given.

The germline V gene (reference sequence) supplies CDR1 GTSNPN and CDR2 SVGIG. V has 4 bases trimmed and J has 3 bases trimmed; junction bases matching no gene number 8. Spanning cysteine to phenylalanine, the CDR3 consists of 14 amino acids. CDR3 DNA only is kept here, 42 bases in frame from base 1. This receptor was obtained from an adult in good health. The chain links TRBV30 with TRBJ1-1; 7 central bases correspond to TRBD1. The sample was peripheral blood, taken on day 0 of AZD1222 vaccination. The DNA sequence is given as TGTGCCTGGACAAGAGATGACAGGGACACTGAAGCTTTCTTT. Its translation reads: CAWTRDDRDTEAFF.